Shown below are 32 T cell receptor beta chains from a single sample sequenced in a study of OX40 agonist ivuxolimab in advanced cancers. Data came from immunoSEQ multiplex PCR; TCRdb stores just in-frame clones and leaves some out. In the table there are some 70,000 clones, 88% of which are singletons. Sequenced here: CD4+ or CD8+ T cells sorted from blood, sampled in a trial of the OX40 agonist ivuxolimab. Receptors were obtained from an adult with an advanced solid tumor such as melanoma, head and neck, liver or kidney cancer.

To note about this clone: The same CDR3 arises from other DNA sequences in this sample as well. DNA for the CDR3: TGTGCCAGCAGTGCCGGTCCCTATAATTCACCCCTCCACTTT. Protein product: CASSAGPYNSPLHF. V gene TRBV6-1 combines with J gene TRBJ1-6; D is ambiguous. Germline V gives CDR1 MNHNS, CDR2 SASEGT. The CDR3 loop spans 14 amino acids. Trimming pared 4 bases from V and 2 bases from J, leaving 6 bases between.

The gene calls are TRBV14 and TRBJ2-4, with TRBD1 matching 10 bases. This CDR3 region has 16 residues. V was pared by 4 bases and J by 0 bases, with 3 bases of the junction left unmatched. Germline lookup yields CDR1 SGHDN and CDR2 FVKESK. CDR3 amino acids: CASSRGQGVAKNIQYF. The CDR3 nucleotides are TGTGCCAGCAGCCGAGGACAGGGGGTAGCCAAAAACATTCAGTACTTC.

This chain connects TRBV6-1 to TRBJ1-2, with D possibly being TRBD1 (6 bases). This CDR3 has 13 amino acids. V lost 3 bases and J lost 3, with 8 bases in between. The V gene's germline CDR1 is MNHNS and CDR2 SASEGT. The CDR3 sequence: CASSESGDYGYTF. CDR3 bases: TGTGCCAGCAGTGAGTCAGGGGACTATGGCTACACCTTC.

CDR3 loop: CASTLGQPGSGNTIYF. The CDR3 coding sequence is TGTGCCAGCACCCTAGGGCAGCCGGGAAGTGGAAACACCATATATTTT. The V gene is TRBV7-2, the J gene TRBJ1-3; no firm D call. CDR3 length: 16 amino acids. V was cut by 7 bases and J by 3 bases, with 19 bases left in between. Germline loops: CDR1 SGHTA, CDR2 FQGNSA.

The genes are TRBV10-3 and TRBJ2-1, with D perhaps assigned TRBD1 or TRBD2 (5 bases each). The CDR3 has 17 residues. CDR1 and CDR2 (germline): ENHRY, SYGVKD. The V gene lost 2 bases and the J gene lost 0 bases, with 14 bases spanning the gap. The CDR3 DNA sequence: TGTGCCATCAGTGAGCCCCCGTCAGGGACCTCCTACAATGAGCAGTTCTTC. This translates into CAISEPPSGTSYNEQFF.

This chain connects TRBV5-1 to TRBJ2-2; a weak D match, TRBD1 (6 bases). From germline, CDR1 is SGHRS and CDR2 YFSETQ. Trimming removed 6 bases from V and 1 base from J, with 13 bases in between. This CDR3 is 15 amino acids long. The CDR3: CASTRQTGNTGELFF. CDR3 nucleotide sequence: TGCGCCAGCACCCGTCAGACAGGGAACACCGGGGAGCTGTTTTTT. Complete variable domain (other parts from reference TRBV5-1 and TRBJ2-2): KAGVTQTPRYLIKTRGQQVTLSCSPISGHRSVSWYQQTPGQGLQFLFEYFSETQRNKGNFPGRFSGRQFSNSRSEMNVSTLELGDSALYLCASTRQTGNTGELFFGEGSRLTVL.

V is TRBV30 and J is TRBJ1-1, with a weak D call TRBD1 (6 bases). Germline V lookup: CDR1 GTSNPN, CDR2 SVGIG (reference sequence). Trimming removed 3 bases at V and 1 base at J, with 12 bases between. The CDR3 is 14 residues long. In DNA form, the CDR3 reads TGTGCCTGGAGCACGGGACACCAGAACACTGAAGCTTTCTTT. Amino acids: CAWSTGHQNTEAFF.

This sequence joins TRBV5-1 and TRBJ1-2, with D possibly matching TRBD1 (6 bases). V lost 4 bases to trimming and J lost 2 bases, with 9 bases between them. Looked up from germline, CDR1 is SGHRS and CDR2 is YFSETQ. The CDR3 is 13 amino acids. The CDR3 DNA reads as TGCGCCAGCAGCATAACAGGGAACTATGGCTACACCTTC. Protein sequence: CASSITGNYGYTF.

The chain has TRBV9 and TRBJ2-7; D gene unclear. The CDR3 spans 14 residues. The germline V gene has CDR1 SGDLS and CDR2 YYNGEE. Between the trimmed V and J ends, which lost 0 bases and 0 bases, there was a span of 7 bases. CDR3 sequence reads: CASSVASPSYEQYF. The CDR3 DNA sequence: TGTGCCAGCAGCGTAGCCTCTCCCTCCTACGAGCAGTACTTC. Complete variable domain (other parts from reference TRBV9 and TRBJ2-7): DSGVTQTPKHLITATGQRVTLRCSPRSGDLSVYWYQQSLDQGLQFLIQYYNGEERAKGNILERFSAQQFPDLHSELNLSSLELGDSALYFCASSVASPSYEQYFGPGTRLTVT.

The CDR3 DNA follows: TGTGCCAGCAGTTACGGGGACAGGGGCTATGGCTACACCTTC. It codes for CASSYGDRGYGYTF. J is TRBJ1-2 and V is TRBV6-6, with 10 bases lining up with TRBD1. Germline assignment: CDR1 MNHNY and CDR2 SVGAGI (reference sequence). The CDR3 length is 14 residues. Trimming cost V 2 bases and J 4 bases; bases outside gene matches: 1.

This clone was counted a single time. The CDR3 coding sequence is TGTGCCAGCAGCTTAGCCGGGACAGGGACTACCTACGAGCAGTACTTC. It is translated as CASSLAGTGTTYEQYF. The rearrangement links TRBV7-2 to TRBJ2-7; 9 bases match TRBD1. The trim removed 0 bases at V and 2 bases at J, leaving 5 bases unmatched. This CDR3 spans 16 amino acids. Germline V gene data show CDR1 as SGHTA and CDR2 as FQGNSA. The full variable domain, with the rest looked up from reference TRBV7-2 and TRBJ2-7, is GAGVSQSPSNKVTEKGKDVELRCDPISGHTALYWYRQSLGQGLEFLIYFQGNSAPDKSGLPSDRFSAERTGGSVSTLTIQRTQQEDSAVYLCASSLAGTGTTYEQYFGPGTRLTVT.

This chain joins TRBV9 and TRBJ2-5; 9 nucleotides agree with TRBD1. This CDR3 comprises 14 residues. The germline V gene has CDR1 SGDLS and CDR2 YYNGEE. Trimming removed 3 bases from V and 3 bases from J; junction bases left unmatched: 3. DNA of the CDR3: TGTGCCAGCAGCGAAAGGACAGGGGAAGAGACCCAGTACTTC. Its translation is CASSERTGEETQYF.

V is TRBV6-5 and J is TRBJ2-7; 10 positions match TRBD1. The length of the CDR3 is 15 residues. Germline CDR1 and CDR2: MNHEY and SVGAGI. Trimming cost V 5 bases and J 3 bases; bases outside gene matches: 7. The CDR3 nucleotides read TGTGCCAGCAGTCCCCGGACAGGGGGGAACTACGAGCAGTACTTC. This codes for CASSPRTGGNYEQYF.

The rearrangement joins TRBV28 to TRBJ2-2, with D maybe TRBD1 (6 bases). V lost 1 base to trimming and J lost 2 bases, with 11 bases between them. CDR1 MDHEN and CDR2 SYDVKM come from the germline V gene. The length of the CDR3 is 16 residues. CDR3 in DNA: TGTGCCAGCAGTTTATTGGGGACAAGAAACACCGGGGAGCTGTTTTTT. Encoded protein: CASSLLGTRNTGELFF.

The genes are TRBV9 and TRBJ2-1; the D is unclear. Per germline, CDR1 SGDLS and CDR2 YYNGEE. Trimming removed 0 bases from V and 1 base from J, with 8 bases in between. This CDR3 has 15 amino acids. The CDR3 loop is CASSVATVSYNEQFF. Here the CDR3 DNA reads TGTGCCAGCAGCGTAGCTACGGTGTCCTACAATGAGCAGTTCTTC.

The chain joins TRBV5-1 to TRBJ1-5; D unclear. The CDR3 is made up of 15 amino acids. Trimming stripped 0 bases from V and 2 bases from J, with 9 bases between. CDR1 and CDR2 (germline): SGHRS, YFSETQ. CDR3 protein: CASSLGSGGNQPQHF. CDR3 DNA sequence: TGCGCCAGCAGCTTGGGGTCCGGGGGCAATCAGCCCCAGCATTTT.

The sample holds one count of this clone. The chain recombines TRBV7-9 with TRBJ1-2; D remains unclear. This CDR3 comprises 14 residues. Germline V gene sequence: CDR1 SEHNR, CDR2 FQNEAQ (reference sequence). Trimming stripped 1 base from V and 6 bases from J, with 12 bases between. In DNA form, the CDR3 reads TGTGCCAGCAGCTTAGACGCGCGGCCGGATGGCTACACCTTC. It specifies CASSLDARPDGYTF.

The CDR3 coding sequence is TGTGCCAGCAGCGTGGGGGGGATCGCAGATACGCAGTATTTT. It specifies CASSVGGIADTQYF. The chain carries TRBV9 and TRBJ2-3; 7 nucleotides align to TRBD2. Per germline, CDR1 SGDLS and CDR2 YYNGEE. This CDR3 has 14 amino acids. Trimming cost V 2 bases and J 4 bases; bases outside gene matches: 4.

This chain's CDR3 is CASSPALAVNNEQFF. The CDR3 DNA sequence: TGTGCCAGCAGCCCCGCACTAGCGGTTAACAATGAGCAGTTCTTC. The rearrangement links TRBV6-5 to TRBJ2-1, with TRBD2 identical over 8 bases. Germline-derived CDR1 and CDR2 are MNHEY and SVGAGI. V gave up 6 bases and J gave up 5 bases; unmatched junction bases: 9. This CDR3 has 15 amino acids.

This chain links TRBV11-2 with TRBJ2-2; D unclear. The V end lost 5 bases, the J end lost 1 base, and 5 bases lay between the germline ends. CDR3 length equals 13 residues. From germline, CDR1 is SGHAT and CDR2 FQNNGV. CDR3 DNA: TGTGCCAGCAGCCTCATGAACACCGGGGAGCTGTTTTTT. This translates into CASSLMNTGELFF.

This clone was found a few times. J is TRBJ1-2 and V is TRBV7-9; 7 nucleotides align to TRBD1. Germline V gives CDR1 SEHNR, CDR2 FQNEAQ (reference sequence). This CDR3 contains 14 residues. V was clipped by 2 bases and J by 4 bases; unmatched bases: 4. This CDR3 is CASSLLRDSYGYTF. The CDR3, as DNA: TGTGCCAGCAGCTTATTACGGGACAGCTATGGCTACACCTTC.

The rearrangement links TRBV5-1 to TRBJ1-2; TRBD1 matches 7 bases. Germline CDR1 and CDR2: SGHRS and YFSETQ. V shed 3 bases, J shed 3 bases, and the junction held 8 bases outside the gene matches. This CDR3 has 15 amino acids. The CDR3 sequence is CASSSPDRVHYGYTF. DNA for the CDR3: TGCGCCAGCAGCTCGCCAGACAGGGTCCACTATGGCTACACCTTC.

V and J are TRBV10-3 and TRBJ2-7; weak D call: TRBD2 (5 bases). This CDR3 contains 14 residues. V shed 10 bases and J shed 7 bases, with 23 bases lying between them. Germline V gene data show CDR1 as ENHRY and CDR2 as SYGVKD. CDR3: CATIPGPRRGEQYF. As DNA, the CDR3 is TGTGCCACCATTCCGGGCCCACGCCGGGGAGAGCAGTACTTC.

The chain combines TRBV6-1 with TRBJ1-3; 7 bases match TRBD1. CDR1 is MNHNS and CDR2 is SASEGT in the germline V gene. The junction had 3 bases not matched to a gene; V was cut back by 1 base and J by 3 bases. The CDR3 covers 15 residues. The CDR3: CASSEGGGGGNTIYF. CDR3 DNA sequence: TGTGCCAGCAGTGAAGGAGGGGGCGGTGGAAACACCATATATTTT.

The chain is built from TRBV21-1 and TRBJ1-1; the DNA was not used to check the table's D call, TRBD1. TRBV21-1 is a documented pseudogene. The CDR3 runs 16 residues. CDR3 nucleotides: TGTGCCAGCACCCTTGGGCAGGGCCAAATGAACACTGAAGCTTTCTTT. Its protein product is CASTLGQGQMNTEAFF.

The chain recombines TRBV7-8 with TRBJ2-2; TRBD1 agrees at 7 bases. This CDR3 is built from 15 residues. V was pared by 5 bases and J by 2 bases, with 5 bases of the junction left unmatched. Germline V gene data show CDR1 as SGHVS and CDR2 as FQNEAQ. CDR3 residues: CASSLTGFNTGELFF. The CDR3 DNA sequence: TGTGCCAGCAGCCTGACAGGGTTCAACACCGGGGAGCTGTTTTTT.

V usage is TRBV5-5 and J usage is TRBJ1-2; D is possibly TRBD1 (5 bases). V lost 2 bases to trimming and J lost 4 bases, with 15 bases between them. This CDR3 comprises 15 residues. Germline-derived CDR1 and CDR2 are SGHKS and YYEKEE (reference sequence). Here the CDR3 reads CASSLDPQGTYGYTF. The DNA for the CDR3 is TGTGCCAGCAGCTTAGACCCGCAGGGAACCTATGGCTACACCTTC. Full variable domain (missing parts from reference TRBV5-5 and TRBJ1-2): DAGVTQSPTHLIKTRGQQVTLRCSPISGHKSVSWYQQVLGQGPQFIFQYYEKEERGRGNFPDRFSARQFPNYSSELNVNALLLGDSALYLCASSLDPQGTYGYTFGSGTRLTVV.

This chain connects TRBV28 to TRBJ1-2; unclear D gene. Looked up from germline, CDR1 is MDHEN and CDR2 is SYDVKM. Trimming removed 1 base at V and 5 bases at J, with 8 bases between. CDR3 length equals 13 residues. CDR3 nucleotides: TGTGCCAGCAGTTTATCCACAGCTTATGGCTACACCTTC. It encodes CASSLSTAYGYTF.

This chain uses TRBV7-2 with TRBJ2-3; TRBD2 agrees at 13 bases. The CDR3 is 17 residues long. Germline-derived CDR1 and CDR2 are SGHTA and FQGNSA. The junction had 10 bases not matched to a gene; V was cut back by 4 bases and J by 6 bases. The CDR3 here is CASSSAVLAGGSDTQYF. CDR3 coding DNA: TGTGCCAGCAGCTCGGCAGTACTAGCGGGGGGGTCCGATACGCAGTATTTT. Filled out from reference TRBV7-2 and TRBJ2-3, the complete variable domain reads GAGVSQSPSNKVTEKGKDVELRCDPISGHTALYWYRQSLGQGLEFLIYFQGNSAPDKSGLPSDRFSAERTGGSVSTLTIQRTQQEDSAVYLCASSSAVLAGGSDTQYFGPGTRLTVL.

As DNA, the CDR3 is TGCAGCGTTTCTGGCAGGGGCTTGAGAAACACTGAAGCTTTCTTT. Translation: CSVSGRGLRNTEAFF. V and J are TRBV29-1 and TRBJ1-1; D perhaps matches TRBD1 (6 bases). Looked up from germline, CDR1 is SQVTM and CDR2 is ANQGSEA. The CDR3 consists of 15 residues. Trimming took off 5 bases at V and 2 bases at J, with 18 bases between the two ends.

The chain uses TRBV5-1 and TRBJ1-5, with unresolved D. The CDR3 contains 15 residues. With 4 bases removed from V and 5 bases from J, the gap between germline ends came to 16 bases. The V gene's germline CDR1 is SGHRS and CDR2 YFSETQ. The CDR3 DNA follows: TGCGCCAGCAGCCTTGGACTCCAGGAGGATCAGCCCCAGCATTTT. As protein: CASSLGLQEDQPQHF.

V is TRBV10-2 and J is TRBJ2-3; D not resolved. V was pared by 2 bases and J by 3 bases, with 12 bases between. The CDR3 is 15 residues long. CDR1 and CDR2 (germline): WSHSY, SAAADI. CDR3 amino acids: CASSEPKGLTDTQYF. The CDR3 DNA reads as TGCGCCAGCAGTGAGCCGAAGGGCCTTACAGATACGCAGTATTTT.